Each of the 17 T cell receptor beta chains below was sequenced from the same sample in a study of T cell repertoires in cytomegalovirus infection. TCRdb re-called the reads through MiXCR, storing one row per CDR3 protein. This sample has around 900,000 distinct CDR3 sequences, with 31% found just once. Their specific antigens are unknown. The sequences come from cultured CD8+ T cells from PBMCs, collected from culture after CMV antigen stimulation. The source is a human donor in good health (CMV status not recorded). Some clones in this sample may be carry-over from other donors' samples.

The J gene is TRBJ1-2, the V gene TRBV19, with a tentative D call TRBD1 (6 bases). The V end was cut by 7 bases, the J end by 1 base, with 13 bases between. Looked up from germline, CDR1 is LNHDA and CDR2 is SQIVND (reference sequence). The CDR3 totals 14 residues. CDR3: CASTDQDSNYGYTF. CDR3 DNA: TGTGCCAGTACGGATCAGGACAGTAACTATGGCTACACCTTC.

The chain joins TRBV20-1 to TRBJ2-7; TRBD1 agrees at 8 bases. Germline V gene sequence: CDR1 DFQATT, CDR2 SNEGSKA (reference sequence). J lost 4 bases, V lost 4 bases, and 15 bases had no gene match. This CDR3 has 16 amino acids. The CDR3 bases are TGCAGTGCTACTATCCGTTCAAATCAGGGGGCTTACGAGCAGTACGTC. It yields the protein CSATIRSNQGAYEQYV.

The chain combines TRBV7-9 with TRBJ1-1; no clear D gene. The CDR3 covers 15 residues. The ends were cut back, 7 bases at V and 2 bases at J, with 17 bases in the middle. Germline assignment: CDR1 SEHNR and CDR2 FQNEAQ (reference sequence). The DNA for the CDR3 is TGTGCCAGCACGCAAACGGTTCTAGGCAACACTGAAGCTTTCTTT. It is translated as CASTQTVLGNTEAFF.

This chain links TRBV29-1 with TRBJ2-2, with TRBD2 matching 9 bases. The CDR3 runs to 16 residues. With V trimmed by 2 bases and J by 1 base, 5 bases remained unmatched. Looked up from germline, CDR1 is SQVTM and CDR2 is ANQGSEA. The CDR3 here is CSVERASGVNTGELFF. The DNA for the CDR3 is TGCAGCGTTGAACGGGCTAGCGGGGTGAACACCGGGGAGCTGTTTTTT.

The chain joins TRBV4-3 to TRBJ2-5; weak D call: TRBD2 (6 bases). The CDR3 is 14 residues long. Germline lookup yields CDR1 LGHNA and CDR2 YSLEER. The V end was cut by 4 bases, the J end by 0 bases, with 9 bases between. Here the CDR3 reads CASSPGVDQETQYF. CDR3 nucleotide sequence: TGCGCCAGCAGCCCGGGGGTGGACCAAGAGACCCAGTACTTC.

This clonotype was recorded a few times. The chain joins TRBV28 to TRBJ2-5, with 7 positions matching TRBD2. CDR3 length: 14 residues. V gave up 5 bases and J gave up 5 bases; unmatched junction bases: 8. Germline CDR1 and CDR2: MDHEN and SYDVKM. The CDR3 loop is CASSPRTRTETQYF. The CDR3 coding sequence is TGTGCCAGCAGTCCGAGGACTAGGACGGAGACCCAGTACTTC.

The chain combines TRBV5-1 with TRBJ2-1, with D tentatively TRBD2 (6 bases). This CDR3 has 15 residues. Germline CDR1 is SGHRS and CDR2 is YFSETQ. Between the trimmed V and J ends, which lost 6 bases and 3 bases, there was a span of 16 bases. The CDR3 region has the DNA TGCGCCAGCACCGGCGGCGGGGAGCACTACAATGAGCAGTTCTTC. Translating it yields CASTGGGEHYNEQFF.

CDR3 DNA sequence: TGCAGCGCCCTAGCGGACAGGGCGGGCGCCGGGGAGCTGTTTTTT. Translated: CSALADRAGAGELFF. The chain couples TRBV29-1 to TRBJ2-2; the D gene is possibly TRBD1 (8 bases). CDR3 length: 15 residues. Germline V gene sequence: CDR1 SQVTM, CDR2 ANQGSEA. V lost 7 bases to trimming and J lost 6 bases, with 21 bases between them.

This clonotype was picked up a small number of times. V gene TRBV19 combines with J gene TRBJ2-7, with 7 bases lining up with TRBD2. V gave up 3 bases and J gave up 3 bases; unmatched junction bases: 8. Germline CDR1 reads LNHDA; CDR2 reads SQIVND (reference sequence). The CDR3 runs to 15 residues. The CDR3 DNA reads TGTGCCAGTAGTATTCAAGGTCTAGCGGACTACGAGCAGTACTTC. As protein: CASSIQGLADYEQYF.

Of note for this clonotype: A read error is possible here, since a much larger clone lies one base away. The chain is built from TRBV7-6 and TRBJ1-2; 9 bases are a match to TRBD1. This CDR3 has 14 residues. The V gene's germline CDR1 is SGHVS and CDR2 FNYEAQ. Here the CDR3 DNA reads TGTGCCAACAGCTCTACAGGGGGCGACTATGGCTACACCTTC. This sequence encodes CANSSTGGDYGYTF.

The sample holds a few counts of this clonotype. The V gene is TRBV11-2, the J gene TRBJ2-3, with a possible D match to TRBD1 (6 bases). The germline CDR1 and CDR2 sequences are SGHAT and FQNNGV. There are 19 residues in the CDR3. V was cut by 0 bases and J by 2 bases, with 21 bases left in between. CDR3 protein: CASSLDVFGTSGYTDTQYF. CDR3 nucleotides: TGTGCCAGCAGCTTAGATGTGTTCGGGACATCCGGATACACAGATACGCAGTATTTT.

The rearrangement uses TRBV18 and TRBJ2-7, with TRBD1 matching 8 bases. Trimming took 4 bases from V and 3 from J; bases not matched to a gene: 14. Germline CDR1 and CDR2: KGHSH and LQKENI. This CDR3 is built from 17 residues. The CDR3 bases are TGTGCCAGCTCACTATGCCTTTGGCGGACAGGGTGCTACGAGCAGTACTTC. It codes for CASSLCLWRTGCYEQYF.

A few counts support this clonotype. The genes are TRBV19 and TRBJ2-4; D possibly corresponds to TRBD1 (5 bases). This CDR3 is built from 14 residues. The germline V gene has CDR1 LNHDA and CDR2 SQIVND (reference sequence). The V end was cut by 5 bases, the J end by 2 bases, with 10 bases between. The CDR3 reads CASSYQGSKNIQYF. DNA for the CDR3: TGTGCCAGTAGTTACCAGGGTTCCAAAAACATTCAGTACTTC.

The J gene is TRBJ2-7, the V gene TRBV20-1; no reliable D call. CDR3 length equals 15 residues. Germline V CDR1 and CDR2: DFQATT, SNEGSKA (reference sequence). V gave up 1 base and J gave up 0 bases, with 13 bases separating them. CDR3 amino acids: CSARASSISSYEQYF. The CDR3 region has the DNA TGCAGTGCTAGAGCCTCCAGTATCAGCTCCTACGAGCAGTACTTC.

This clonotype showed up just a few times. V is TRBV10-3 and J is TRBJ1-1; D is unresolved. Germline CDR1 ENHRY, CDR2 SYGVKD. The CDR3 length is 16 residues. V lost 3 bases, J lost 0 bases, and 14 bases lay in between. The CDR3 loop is CAISDPSRGLNTEAFF. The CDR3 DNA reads TGTGCCATCAGTGACCCTTCTCGTGGATTGAACACTGAAGCTTTCTTT.

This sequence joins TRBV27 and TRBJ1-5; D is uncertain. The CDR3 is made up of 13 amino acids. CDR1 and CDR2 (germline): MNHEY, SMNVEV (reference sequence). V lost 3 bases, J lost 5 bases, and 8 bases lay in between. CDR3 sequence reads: CASSLFGDQPQHF. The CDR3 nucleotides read TGTGCCAGCAGTTTGTTCGGGGATCAGCCCCAGCATTTT.

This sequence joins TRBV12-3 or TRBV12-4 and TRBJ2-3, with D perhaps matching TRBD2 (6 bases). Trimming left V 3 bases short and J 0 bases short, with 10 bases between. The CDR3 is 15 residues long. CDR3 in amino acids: CASSFAGPSTDTQYF. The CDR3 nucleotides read TGTGCCAGCAGTTTTGCGGGGCCTAGCACAGATACGCAGTATTTT.